The next 30 T cell receptor beta chains were all read from a single sample in a study of T cell responses to AZD1222 COVID-19 vaccine. Here immunoSEQ multiplex PCR was the method, and the copy in TCRdb shows in-frame clones only, minus some. Here the sample spans about 140,000 clones, around nine tenths being singletons. The sequences come from peripheral blood, collected 28 days after the second AZD1222 dose. The receptors here all came from an adult who received the AZD1222 COVID-19 vaccine.

V and J are TRBV5-4 and TRBJ1-1, with D hard to call. V was shortened by 5 bases and J by 0 bases, with 14 bases between the two germline ends. The CDR3 runs 15 residues. The V gene's germline CDR1 is SGHNT and CDR2 YYREEE (reference sequence). The CDR3 is CASRGIDGLNTEAFF. Here the CDR3 DNA reads TGTGCCAGCAGGGGGATTGACGGCCTGAACACTGAAGCTTTCTTT. Full variable domain (remainder filled in from reference TRBV5-4 and TRBJ1-1): ETGVTQSPTHLIKTRGQQVTLRCSSQSGHNTVSWYQQALGQGPQFIFQYYREEENGRGNFPPRFSGLQFPNYSSELNVNALELDDSALYLCASRGIDGLNTEAFFGQGTRLTVV.

The chain couples TRBV30 to TRBJ2-5; TRBD1 might be the D (6 bases). CDR1 and CDR2 from the germline V gene are GTSNPN and SVGIG (reference sequence). The CDR3 is made up of 14 amino acids. V was trimmed by 3 bases and J by 1 base, leaving 12 bases between them. As DNA, the CDR3 is TGTGCCTGGAGGTCACAGGGCTCCCAAGAGACCCAGTACTTC. Translated, it gives CAWRSQGSQETQYF.

The chain links TRBV5-6 to TRBJ1-5, with D possibly TRBD1 on 5 matching bases. The CDR3 spans 17 residues. V shed 0 bases and J shed 2 bases, with 15 bases lying between them. Looked up from germline, CDR1 is SGHDT and CDR2 is YYEEEE. In DNA, the CDR3 is TGTGCCAGCAGCTTGGGGGGGGACCGAGCCCGCAATCAGCCCCAGCATTTT. Encoded protein: CASSLGGDRARNQPQHF.

This sequence joins TRBV2 and TRBJ2-3; D is uncertain. The CDR3 is made up of 17 amino acids. Trimming removed 0 bases from V and 1 base from J, with 14 bases in between. Looked up from germline, CDR1 is SNHLY and CDR2 is FYNNEI. The CDR3 bases are TGTGCCAGCAGTGAAGCGGTGGCGTTTCCAGGCACAGATACGCAGTATTTT. The encoded protein is CASSEAVAFPGTDTQYF.

CDR3 nucleotides: TGTGCCAGTAGTACACGAAGGGGGAGCTCCTACAATGAGCAGTTCTTC. Translating it yields CASSTRRGSSYNEQFF. The chain couples TRBV19 to TRBJ2-1, with a tentative D call TRBD1 (6 bases). Germline V gene lookup returns CDR1 LNHDA and CDR2 SQIVND (reference sequence). Trimming took 4 bases from V and 0 from J, leaving 13 bases between them. CDR3 size: 16 residues.

Here the CDR3 reads CASRGWENNEKLFF. In DNA form, the CDR3 reads TGTGCCAGCAGGGGGTGGGAGAATAATGAAAAACTGTTTTTT. The V gene is TRBV28, the J gene TRBJ1-4; no firm D call. CDR1 and CDR2 (germline): MDHEN, SYDVKM. The V end lost 6 bases, the J end lost 4 bases, and 12 bases lay between the germline ends. This CDR3 is built from 14 residues.

V usage is TRBV6-2 or TRBV6-3 and J usage is TRBJ1-3; D uncertain. Between the trimmed V and J ends, which lost 2 bases and 0 bases, there was a span of 8 bases. Germline CDR1 reads MNHEY; CDR2 reads SVGEGT. The CDR3 totals 15 residues. The CDR3 loop is CASSYRGLSGNTIYF. CDR3 DNA sequence: TGTGCCAGCAGTTACAGAGGGCTCTCTGGAAACACCATATATTTT.

This chain connects TRBV19 to TRBJ1-5, with D possibly being TRBD1 (6 bases). Trimming left V 7 bases short and J 11 bases short, with 15 bases between. The germline CDR1 and CDR2 sequences are LNHDA and SQIVND (reference sequence). The CDR3 runs to 12 residues. The CDR3 nucleotides read TGTGCCAGTACCCAAGGGGGGGCATCCCAGCATTTT. Protein sequence: CASTQGGASQHF. The full variable domain, rest sourced from reference TRBV19 and TRBJ1-5, is DGGITQSPKYLFRKEGQNVTLSCEQNLNHDAMYWYRQDPGQGLRLIYYSQIVNDFQKGDIAEGYSVSREKKESFPLTVTSAQKNPTAFYLCASTQGGASQHFGDGTRLSIL.

The CDR3 DNA sequence: TGTGCCAGCAGTTTAAGCTCGGACACCGATGAGCAGTTCTTC. Encoded protein: CASSLSSDTDEQFF. The chain couples TRBV6-2 or TRBV6-3 to TRBJ2-1; a weak D match, TRBD1 (5 bases). CDR3 size: 14 residues. V was trimmed by 4 bases and J by 8 bases, leaving 15 bases between them. CDR1 is MNHEY, CDR2 SVGEGT, per germline.

This clone appeared once. The chain is built from TRBV10-1 and TRBJ2-3; no definite D call. V was pared by 2 bases and J by 3 bases, with 6 bases between. The germline CDR1 and CDR2 sequences are WNHNN and SYGVQD (reference sequence). The CDR3 is made up of 13 amino acids. As DNA, the CDR3 is TGCGCCAGCAGTGAGACATATACAGATACGCAGTATTTT. This translates into CASSETYTDTQYF.

The genes are TRBV5-5 and TRBJ1-4; D not certain. The CDR3 extends over 14 amino acids. V gave up 2 bases and J gave up 0 bases, with 5 bases separating them. Germline V gene lookup returns CDR1 SGHKS and CDR2 YYEKEE (reference sequence). The CDR3, as DNA: TGTGCCAGCAGCTTCGGAGCAACTAATGAAAAACTGTTTTTT. Its protein product is CASSFGATNEKLFF. Supplemented by reference TRBV5-5 and TRBJ1-4, the full variable domain reads DAGVTQSPTHLIKTRGQQVTLRCSPISGHKSVSWYQQVLGQGPQFIFQYYEKEERGRGNFPDRFSARQFPNYSSELNVNALLLGDSALYLCASSFGATNEKLFFGSGTQLSVL.

V is TRBV29-1 and J is TRBJ1-3; D is unclear. Germline CDR1 and CDR2: SQVTM and ANQGSEA. V lost 1 base and J lost 1, with 5 bases in between. CDR3 length equals 13 residues. The CDR3 DNA reads TGCAGCGTTGAAGGAGGGTCTGGAAACACCATATATTTT. Residues: CSVEGGSGNTIYF. The full variable domain, rest sourced from reference TRBV29-1 and TRBJ1-3, is SAVISQKPSRDICQRGTSLTIQCQVDSQVTMMFWYRQQPGQSLTLIATANQGSEATYESGFVIDKFPISRPNLTFSTLTVSNMSPEDSSIYLCSVEGGSGNTIYFGEGSWLTVV.

This clone was seen a few times. The chain carries TRBV11-3 and TRBJ2-3, with 8 bases lining up with TRBD2. The germline gives CDR1 SGHNT, CDR2 YENEEA. CDR3 size: 16 residues. The V and J ends lost 5 bases and 0 bases, in that order; junction bases with no gene match: 7. CDR3 nucleotide sequence: TGTGCCAGCAGCCGGGGGGCTAGCGGGAGCACAGATACGCAGTATTTT. As protein: CASSRGASGSTDTQYF.

The CDR3 coding sequence is TGTGCCAGCAACCCCTCAGGGGAGAACACTGAAGCTTTCTTT. Translating gives CASNPSGENTEAFF. The V and J genes are TRBV28 and TRBJ1-1, with D tentatively TRBD1 (6 bases). Per germline, CDR1 MDHEN and CDR2 SYDVKM. Trimming removed 7 bases from V and 1 base from J, with 13 bases in between. The length of the CDR3 is 14 residues.

This chain links TRBV24-1 with TRBJ1-2; D unresolved. CDR3 length equals 14 residues. Trimming took 6 bases from V and 2 from J, leaving 12 bases between them. The germline V gene has CDR1 KGHDR and CDR2 SFDVKD. The DNA for the CDR3 is TGTGCCACCAGTCTAAGTAATCGAAACTATGGCTACACCTTC. This translates into CATSLSNRNYGYTF.

The chain combines TRBV6-6 with TRBJ1-5; D is undetermined. This CDR3 has 15 residues. V was trimmed by 6 bases and J by 0 bases, leaving 12 bases between them. CDR1 and CDR2 from the germline V gene are MNHNY and SVGAGI (reference sequence). CDR3 sequence reads: CASRYDGYSNQPQHF. CDR3 in DNA: TGTGCCAGCAGATACGATGGGTATAGCAATCAGCCCCAGCATTTT.

V gene TRBV4-1 combines with J gene TRBJ1-1; no clear D. Germline CDR1 reads MGHRA; CDR2 reads YSYEKL. V lost 1 base and J lost 11, with 14 bases in between. The CDR3 spans 13 residues. The CDR3 region is CASSQVLLVGAFF. The CDR3, as DNA: TGCGCCAGCAGCCAAGTTCTTCTGGTCGGGGCTTTCTTT.

The chain recombines TRBV7-9 with TRBJ2-3; TRBD1 or TRBD2 may be the D gene (5 bases each). Germline V CDR1 and CDR2: SEHNR, FQNEAQ (reference sequence). The germline V and J ends were trimmed by 1 base and 3 bases, with 11 bases remaining between them. This CDR3 has 15 residues. This chain's CDR3 is CASSLVGEPTDTQYF. CDR3 DNA: TGTGCCAGCAGCTTAGTAGGGGAGCCGACAGATACGCAGTATTTT.

The chain carries TRBV20-1 and TRBJ2-1; perhaps D is TRBD1 or TRBD2 (6 bases each). Germline assignment: CDR1 DFQATT and CDR2 SNEGSKA (reference sequence). This CDR3 has 16 amino acids. Trimming removed 3 bases at V and 0 bases at J, with 15 bases between. The CDR3 DNA reads TGCAGTGCTAGTTCCCGAGGGGGGAGCTCCTACAATGAGCAGTTCTTC. Its translation is CSASSRGGSSYNEQFF.

The chain uses TRBV28 and TRBJ1-1, with 9 bases matching TRBD1. The CDR3 sequence is 16 residues long. The V segment lost 8 bases and the J segment 1 base; nucleotides outside the gene matches: 11. Germline CDR1 is MDHEN and CDR2 is SYDVKM. The CDR3 DNA reads as TGTGCCAGCGGAACACAGGGGGCCGGGTCGAACACTGAAGCTTTCTTT. Its translation is CASGTQGAGSNTEAFF.

CDR3 nucleotides: TGTGCCAGTAGCACCGGGACAGGTCGAGTGCAGACCCAGTACTTC. Protein sequence: CASSTGTGRVQTQYF. The chain has TRBV19 and TRBJ2-5; 8 nucleotides match TRBD1. The trim removed 6 bases at V and 6 bases at J, leaving 12 bases unmatched. The CDR3 has 15 residues. CDR1 and CDR2 from the germline V gene are LNHDA and SQIVND (reference sequence).

The V gene is TRBV5-5, the J gene TRBJ1-2; D not resolved. The CDR3 is 12 residues long. The germline gives CDR1 SGHKS, CDR2 YYEKEE (reference sequence). V gave up 0 bases and J gave up 8 bases, with 8 bases separating them. CDR3 protein: CASSLDGYGYTF. The DNA of the CDR3 is TGTGCCAGCAGCTTGGACGGGTACGGCTACACCTTC. Complete variable domain (other parts from reference TRBV5-5 and TRBJ1-2): DAGVTQSPTHLIKTRGQQVTLRCSPISGHKSVSWYQQVLGQGPQFIFQYYEKEERGRGNFPDRFSARQFPNYSSELNVNALLLGDSALYLCASSLDGYGYTFGSGTRLTVV.

The chain employs TRBV10-3 and TRBJ2-7; D remains unclear. The CDR3 consists of 12 residues. Germline values: CDR1 ENHRY, CDR2 SYGVKD. V shed 0 bases and J shed 7 bases, with 7 bases lying between them. The CDR3 bases are TGTGCCATCAGTGAGTCCGACCAGGAGCAGTACTTC. It is translated as CAISESDQEQYF.

The chain is built from TRBV4-2 and TRBJ2-1; D call uncertain. CDR1 is LGHNA and CDR2 is YNFKEQ in the germline V gene. There are 22 residues in the CDR3. The V end was cut by 0 bases, the J end by 0 bases, with 27 bases between. The CDR3 here is CASSQDDPAKRRQNSSYNEQFF. CDR3 sequence (DNA): TGTGCCAGCAGCCAAGATGATCCGGCTAAGCGTCGCCAAAATAGCTCCTACAATGAGCAGTTCTTC.

The gene calls are TRBV27 and TRBJ1-2; D remains unclear. This CDR3 is built from 16 residues. Germline-derived CDR1 and CDR2 are MNHEY and SMNVEV (reference sequence). Trimming took 1 base from V and 2 from J, leaving 14 bases between them. For the CDR3, the DNA is TGTGCCAGCAGTTTATTTTTAACACCCTCCAACTATGGCTACACCTTC. This gives the protein CASSLFLTPSNYGYTF.

The chain combines TRBV25-1 with TRBJ1-2, with D unclear. V was trimmed by 1 base and J by 2 bases, leaving 5 bases between them. The CDR3 sequence is 13 residues long. The germline V gene has CDR1 MGHDK and CDR2 SYGVNS. The CDR3 is CASSESWNYGYTF. For the CDR3, the DNA is TGTGCCAGCAGTGAATCTTGGAACTATGGCTACACCTTC.

The rearrangement links TRBV28 to TRBJ1-2; D is ambiguous. The CDR3 covers 12 residues. Germline CDR1 is MDHEN and CDR2 is SYDVKM. V was trimmed by 1 base and J by 7 bases, leaving 7 bases between them. The CDR3 is CASSLFPTGYTF. The CDR3 nucleotides are TGTGCCAGCAGTTTATTCCCCACTGGCTACACCTTC.

The gene calls are TRBV27 and TRBJ1-1; D remains ambiguous. The V end was cut by 7 bases, the J end by 10 bases, with 22 bases between. This CDR3 comprises 14 residues. Germline loops: CDR1 MNHEY, CDR2 SMNVEV (reference sequence). The CDR3 DNA reads TGTGCCAGCAAACGTGGTGCGGCAGGACGCGTAGCTTTCTTT. Residues: CASKRGAAGRVAFF.

Worth noting for this clone: Within the sample, other DNA sequences also encode this same CDR3. The rearrangement uses TRBV18 and TRBJ2-5, with D unresolved. The CDR3 runs to 11 residues. Trimming removed 3 bases from V and 5 bases from J, with 4 bases in between. CDR1 and CDR2 (germline): KGHSH, LQKENI. The CDR3 here is CASSPGETQYF. The CDR3 coding sequence is TGTGCCAGCTCACCGGGGGAGACCCAGTACTTC.

Worth noting for this clone: The germline gene is not matched at one end of the junction; a read error may be the cause. This chain uses TRBV20-1 with TRBJ1-4; D unresolved. The CDR3 covers 11 residues. Germline CDR1 and CDR2: DFQATT and SNEGSKA (reference sequence). The CDR3 region is CSAISGRQVLF. As DNA, the CDR3 is TGCAGTGCCATCTCCGGGCGGCAGGTGCTTTTT.